This TCR beta chain is from a study of T-cell reconstitution after alpha-beta-depleted transplantation in children. Notes on the study in general: Certain patients had high TCRbeta diversity at day 60, and it came from recipient T cells and thymic progenitors that survived. Newly made T cells mostly supplied T-cell counts and diversity one year after transplant. Alpha-beta T cells present about two months after transplant were reported to originate from several hundred expanded graft clones.

Preparation of the TCRbeta library used unique molecular identifiers. TCRdb re-called the PCR reads with MiXCR, one entry per CDR3 protein. The sample has a few thousand distinct CDR3 sequences, about 26% seen once. This clonotype was seen ten or more times. The antigen is unknown. The V gene's germline CDR1 is MNHEY and CDR2 SVGAGI. The CDR3 loop spans 14 amino acids. Deletions cut 6 bases from V and 0 bases from J, with 11 bases between. V usage is TRBV6-5 and J usage is TRBJ1-2, with D perhaps matching TRBD1 (6 bases). The material sequenced was PBMCs, mostly from graft donor cells, taken 60 days after TCRalphabeta/CD19-depleted stem cell transplant. The sequence derives from a male patient aged 2-10 years who had a stem cell transplant for acute lymphoblastic leukemia, so the T cells may come from the graft donor. CDR3 DNA: TGTGCCAGCAGAAAAACAGGGACTAACTATGGCTACACCTTC. It is translated as CASRKTGTNYGYTF.